The 16 T cell receptor beta chains below were found in one sample sequenced in a study of blood T cells in healthy people across ages (dated by TCRdb to about 2015). To prepare the library, 5' RACE was applied. Sequencing instrument: Illumina HiSeq 2500. A second PCR of about 6 to 11 cycles was performed with a sample-barcoded 5' primer and a J-beta primer mix. The public reads were quality trimmed at Q25 with fastp and then assembled into clones with MiXCR by TCRdb, keeping productive beta chains. CDR3 protein sequences are deduplicated, and each keeps its most common genes and DNA. Counted in this sample were around 1.5 million distinct CDR3 sequences; 30% to 35% of them appeared once. The ten largest clones represent roughly 12% of the sample. The sequenced material came from blood. The source of these receptors is a woman younger than 45 in good health.

There are many counts of this clonotype. An end of the junction differs from the germline gene, which may be a read error. The chain has TRBV4-1 and TRBJ1-1; D may be TRBD1 (5 bases). CDR3 length: 13 amino acids. Germline-derived CDR1 and CDR2 are MGHRA and YSYEKL. The CDR3 DNA follows: TGTGCCAGCAGTCAGGGTGTGAACACTGAAGCTTTCTTT. Translation: CASSQGVNTEAFF.

This chain uses TRBV28 with TRBJ2-7; D not resolved. Germline assignment: CDR1 MDHEN and CDR2 SYDVKM. This CDR3 spans 15 amino acids. The V gene lost 6 bases and the J gene lost 3 bases, with 18 bases spanning the gap. Here the CDR3 DNA reads TGTGCCAGCAGACCTCCCGGGCTTTCCCTCTACGAGCAGTACTTC. Its protein product is CASRPPGLSLYEQYF.

V gene TRBV27 combines with J gene TRBJ2-2; 10 nucleotides align to TRBD2. Germline V gene sequence: CDR1 MNHEY, CDR2 SMNVEV (reference sequence). J was trimmed by 7 bases and V by 6 bases; bases with no gene match: 8. The CDR3 spans 15 residues. The CDR3 is CASRSGLAPCGELFF. CDR3 sequence (DNA): TGTGCCAGCAGGTCGGGACTAGCGCCTTGCGGGGAGCTGTTTTTT.

As to this clonotype: The junction departs from the called germline gene at one end, perhaps through a read error. Here the CDR3 DNA reads TGCAGTGCCAGAGGGCGGGAGAGCAATGAGCAGTTCTTC. Its translation: CSARGRESNEQFF. The J gene is TRBJ2-1, the V gene TRBV20-1; 7 nucleotides align to TRBD2. CDR1 is DFQATT and CDR2 is SNEGSKA in the germline V gene (reference sequence). CDR3 length equals 13 residues.

The V and J genes are TRBV6-1 and TRBJ2-1, with TRBD2 as a possible D gene (5 bases). V lost 10 bases and J lost 0, with 16 bases in between. CDR3 length: 15 residues. Germline V lookup: CDR1 MNHNS, CDR2 SASEGT. The CDR3 sequence: CATGVAPSSYNEQFF. For the CDR3, the DNA is TGTGCCACCGGGGTAGCGCCGAGCTCCTACAATGAGCAGTTCTTC.

This clonotype was observed a few times. The V call is TRBV20-1, the J call TRBJ1-1; D gene uncertain. Trimming took 0 bases from V and 1 from J, leaving 12 bases between them. The CDR3 is 15 residues long. Germline values: CDR1 DFQATT, CDR2 SNEGSKA (reference sequence). Here the CDR3 DNA reads TGCAGTGCTAGAGATAGCAGGCGCAGGAACACTGAAGCTTTCTTT. Its protein is CSARDSRRRNTEAFF.

V is TRBV2 and J is TRBJ2-3; D is undetermined. V was pared by 10 bases and J by 1 base, with 12 bases between. The CDR3 consists of 13 residues. The germline V gene encodes CDR1 SNHLY and CDR2 FYNNEI. The CDR3 DNA sequence: TGTGCCACCAAAGGTCTTGGCACAGATACGCAGTATTTT. Translated, it gives CATKGLGTDTQYF.

This rearrangement joins TRBV20-1 to TRBJ2-5; 8 bases align to TRBD1. Germline CDR1 DFQATT, CDR2 SNEGSKA (reference sequence). This CDR3 spans 14 amino acids. Unmatched junction bases numbered 11, after V lost 6 bases and J lost 5 bases. CDR3 protein: CSAGQGALGETQYF. In nucleotides, the CDR3 is TGCAGTGCGGGTCAGGGGGCGCTTGGGGAGACCCAGTACTTC.

The chain recombines TRBV3-1 with TRBJ1-2; D unresolved. CDR3 length equals 18 residues. Germline-derived CDR1 and CDR2 are LGHDT and YNNKEL (reference sequence). With 4 bases removed from V and 8 bases from J, the gap between germline ends came to 29 bases. The CDR3 loop is CASSPPIAKTALVKGYTF. The DNA of the CDR3 is TGTGCCAGCAGCCCCCCTATAGCGAAGACCGCCTTAGTGAAGGGCTACACCTTC.

This chain links TRBV30 with TRBJ1-1; D gene uncertain. This CDR3 has 16 amino acids. Looked up from germline, CDR1 is GTSNPN and CDR2 is SVGIG (reference sequence). V was trimmed by 1 base and J by 0 bases, leaving 15 bases between them. The CDR3 DNA reads TGTGCCTGGAGTGAACCCCGGACGGGAATGAACACTGAAGCTTTCTTT. Residues: CAWSEPRTGMNTEAFF.

This clonotype was seen repeatedly, ten times or more. The V gene is TRBV7-2, the J gene TRBJ2-4; the match to TRBD2 covers 7 bases. Germline CDR1 is SGHTA and CDR2 is FQGNSA. The V segment lost 2 bases and the J segment 5 bases; nucleotides outside the gene matches: 9. This CDR3 spans 16 amino acids. As DNA, the CDR3 is TGTGCCAGCAGCTTAACGGGCGGGAGCGCGGAAAACATTCAGTACTTC. Its protein is CASSLTGGSAENIQYF.

This clonotype was seen a few times. Mismatch with germline at one junction end may stem from a read error. This chain links TRBV4-1 with TRBJ2-7; 8 nucleotides agree with TRBD2. This CDR3 region has 18 residues. Per the germline V gene, CDR1 is MGHRA and CDR2 is YSYEKL. CDR3 bases: TGCGCCGGCAGCCAAGATACCGGCGGGTTAGCGGGGTCCTACGAGCAGTACTTC. This gives the protein CAGSQDTGGLAGSYEQYF.

V gene TRBV19 combines with J gene TRBJ2-1; TRBD2 matches at 7 bases. From germline, CDR1 is LNHDA and CDR2 SQIVND (reference sequence). The CDR3 spans 15 residues. Germline trimming cut 10 bases from V and 3 bases from J; bases unmatched to any gene: 12. CDR3 coding DNA: TGTGCCACGACCCCATGGAGCGGGAACTACAATGAGCAGTTCTTC. Protein sequence: CATTPWSGNYNEQFF.

This clonotype appeared many times. This rearrangement joins TRBV29-1 to TRBJ2-1; TRBD2 agrees at 10 bases. V was pared by 3 bases and J by 2 bases, with 7 bases of the junction left unmatched. This CDR3 region has 16 residues. Germline lookup yields CDR1 SQVTM and CDR2 ANQGSEA. CDR3 loop: CSVESLAGDTYNEQFF. CDR3 coding DNA: TGCAGCGTTGAGTCTCTAGCGGGGGATACCTACAATGAGCAGTTCTTC.

This clonotype was observed a handful of times. J is TRBJ2-3 and V is TRBV24-1, with D tentatively TRBD1 or TRBD2 (5 bases each). This CDR3 has 14 residues. Germline lookup yields CDR1 KGHDR and CDR2 SFDVKD. Trimming took off 4 bases at V and 2 bases at J, with 9 bases between the two ends. The CDR3 sequence is CATSDPGTTDTQYF. The DNA of the CDR3 is TGTGCCACCAGTGACCCTGGGACCACAGATACGCAGTATTTT.

The chain recombines TRBV20-1 with TRBJ2-1; D is perhaps TRBD2 (6 bases). Germline CDR1 reads DFQATT; CDR2 reads SNEGSKA (reference sequence). This CDR3 contains 15 residues. Trimming shortened V by 6 bases and J by 0 bases, and 15 bases separated the two germline ends. The CDR3 loop is CSAQARDRSYNEQFF. CDR3 in DNA: TGCAGTGCCCAGGCGCGGGATCGCTCCTACAATGAGCAGTTCTTC.